This paragraph covers one TCR beta chain sequence. This clonotype has only a few counts. Its antigen specificity is not known. Nothing much larger sits one base from this clone, and base qualities are not available. The sample is drawn from a study of blood T cells in healthy people across ages (dated by TCRdb to between 2014 and 2017). About the study as a whole: In model experiments, template switching captured about one uniquely barcoded TCR beta cDNA molecule for every two T cells. Donors were grouped into four age groups: young (average roughly 15 years), middle-aged (39), aged (around 62) and long-lived (about 82). The study measured age-related changes in TCR beta repertoire diversity using deep sequencing normalized with unique cDNA molecular identifiers. To avoid experimental bias, donors of different ages were distributed randomly across sequencing lanes. For two donors (one aged 18 to 30 and one aged 80 or older), the study analyzed two additional independent replicas of 1 million unique cDNA reads from the same blood draw.

Systemically healthy Caucasian individuals from Russia, over 30 in total and aged about 6 to 100 years, were included as donors. Around 10 milliliters of peripheral blood were collected from each donor into EDTA-treated Vacutainer tubes. PBMCs were isolated by Ficoll-Paque density-gradient centrifugation, with at least 7 million obtained per sample. Total RNA was extracted from PBMCs with Trizol reagent, with at least 6 micrograms obtained per sample. For every donor, flow cytometry on a PBMC aliquot measured the percentage of naive CD45RAhigh/CD27high T cells. The receptor library was made with 5' RACE. Sequencing used an Illumina HiSeq 2500. A second PCR of 7 to 11 cycles was performed with a sample-barcoded 5' primer and a J-beta primer mix. A unique molecular identifier was introduced onto each TCR beta cDNA molecule by a template-switch 5' adaptor carrying 12 random nucleotides. At least 3 million CDR3-containing paired-end reads were obtained from each sample. First-strand cDNA synthesis was performed from all RNA using the Mint cDNA synthesis kit, with priming by a TRBC-specific oligonucleotide. All cDNA was treated with uracil-DNA glycosylase and then went through a first 18-cycle PCR with the universal primers M1SS and BC2_uni_R. On the authors' methods: For normalization, 1 million high-quality reads, each with a distinct molecular identifier, were randomly selected from each sample. Reads sharing molecular identifiers were discarded rather than binned into consensus sequences. MiTCR, run with a Q25 quality threshold and the strictest error-elimination algorithm, handled CDR3 identification, clonotype clustering and error correction. A nonparametric unseen species model with Euler transformation was used to estimate a lower bound on total TCR beta diversity. TCRdb itself trimmed the public reads at Q25 with fastp, ran MiXCR and retained productive beta chains. Every entry covers one CDR3 protein and lists the most common genes and DNA from its rows. The authors' filters were not applied to this entry. The sample includes about 1,800,000 distinct CDR3 sequences, with roughly 28% observed a single time. Around 7.7% of the sample goes to the ten largest clones.

The CDR3 spans 11 residues, from the cysteine through the phenylalanine. Just CDR3 DNA is preserved here, 33 bases in frame from base 1. Based on the germline V gene, the CDR1 and CDR2 sequences are SQVTM and ANQGSEA. Points the paper makes about the study in general: A strong correlation was found between observed TCR beta diversity and the percentage of naive T cells measured by flow cytometry. The CMV infection status of donors was not known, potentially confounding age-related changes in expanded clonotypes. As age increased, observed TCR beta diversity per million T cells dropped in a roughly linear way, and a significant reduction was already evident by age 40. Compared with the aged group, more naive CD4+ T cells, fewer expanded clones and increased TCR diversity were shown by the long-lived group, suggesting age selection. Estimates of total diversity from one million sequenced T cells were regarded as lower bounds and underestimates. Because profiling used bulk unsorted PBMCs, naive and antigen-experienced compartments could not be compared conclusively.

The chain is made from TRBV29-1 and TRBJ1-2, with TRBD1 tentatively as D gene (5 bases match). This receptor was identified in a woman in her 30s in good health. The source material was blood. At the DNA level, the sequence is TGCGGCTCTCTCGGACAATCTGGCTACACCTTC. It encodes CGSLGQSGYTF.